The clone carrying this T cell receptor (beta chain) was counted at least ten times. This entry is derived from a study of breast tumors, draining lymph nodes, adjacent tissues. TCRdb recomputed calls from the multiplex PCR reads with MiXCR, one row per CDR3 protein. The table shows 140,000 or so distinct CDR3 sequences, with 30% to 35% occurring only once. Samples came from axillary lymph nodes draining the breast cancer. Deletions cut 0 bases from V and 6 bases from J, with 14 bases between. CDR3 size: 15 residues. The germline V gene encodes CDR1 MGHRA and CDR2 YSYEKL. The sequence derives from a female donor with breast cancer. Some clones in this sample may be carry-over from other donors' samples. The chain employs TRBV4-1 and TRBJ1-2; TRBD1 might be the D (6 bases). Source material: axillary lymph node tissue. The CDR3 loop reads CASSQEGRGGDGYTF. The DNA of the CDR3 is TGCGCCAGCAGCCAAGAGGGCAGGGGCGGTGATGGCTACACCTTC.